The clone carrying this T cell receptor (beta chain) was detected a few times. The germline V gene encodes CDR1 KGHSH and CDR2 LQKENI. The CDR3 contains 15 residues. The V gene lost 6 bases and the J gene lost 3 bases, with 16 bases spanning the gap. This record comes from a study of blood T cell repertoires in COVID-19. Original processing notes: Cell counts per sample came from amplifying reference gene primers. Profiled with immunoSEQ multiplex PCR; TCRdb holds only in-frame clones, not every one. V, J and clone size were drawn from that table, and D and trimming were deduced from the DNA. The data show approximately 120,000 clones, around 83% seen once.

This chain uses TRBV18 with TRBJ2-3; TRBD2 might be the D (7 bases). The sequence was collected from a human donor in a cohort sampled during active COVID-19. The sample taken for sequencing was peripheral blood. The DNA for the CDR3 is TGTGCCAGCTCGGTTGCGGGGGCTTTGACAGATACGCAGTATTTT. Translation: CASSVAGALTDTQYF.